The source of this T cell receptor (beta chain) is a study of T cells expressing NK-cell markers. Looking at the study overall: Cells sorted as CD3+CD56+NKG2C+, CD3+CD56+NKG2C- and CD3+CD56-NKG2C+ T cells supplied the TCR beta repertoires.

Germline CDR1 and CDR2: ENHRY and SYGVKD. CDR3 size: 15 residues. Making the TCR beta cDNA relied on 5'RACE template switching with UMIs. Using the 5' RACE reads, TCRdb records one entry per CDR3 protein without DNA. The sample has 500,000 to 600,000 distinct CDR3 sequences; the top ten hold about 3.6%. Study-wide results and caveats: The study left the HCMV specificity of expanded NKG2C+ T cell clones unresolved. In four donors, these clonotypes also led the CD3+CD56-NKG2C+ fraction.

Worth noting for this clonotype: As yet, its antigen is unknown.

The origin of this receptor is a man younger than 35 in good health. This sequence joins TRBV10-3 and TRBJ2-1; lacking DNA, the TRBD1 call made by TCRdb goes unchecked. The source material was blood T cells: a sorted CD56 or NKG2C T cell subset, CD4+ or CD8+ T cells, or bulk PBMC T cells (not recorded which). The CDR3 is CAISPGQISYNEQFF.